These 19 T cell receptor beta chains originate from one sample sequenced in a study of T cell repertoires in cytomegalovirus infection. TCRdb ran MiXCR on the reads and lists one entry per CDR3 protein. Here the sample spans under 250,000 distinct CDR3 sequences, about 5.9% being singletons. The sample was PBMCs. The receptors shown here come from a human donor in good health (CMV status not recorded). Some clones in this sample may be carry-over from other donors' samples.

This clonotype was seen many times. This chain uses TRBV7-2 with TRBJ2-7; D not resolved. The CDR3 runs 12 residues. In germline, CDR1 is SGHTA, CDR2 FQGNSA. V was shortened by 5 bases and J by 6 bases, with 11 bases between the two germline ends. CDR3 bases: TGTGCCAGCAGCGCCCCAAGCTTCGAGCAGTACTTC. It specifies CASSAPSFEQYF.

This clonotype has ten or more counts. This rearrangement joins TRBV5-5 to TRBJ1-1, with D tentatively TRBD1 (5 bases). The CDR3 totals 14 residues. The germline V and J ends were trimmed by 3 bases and 1 base, with 10 bases remaining between them. Germline lookup yields CDR1 SGHKS and CDR2 YYEKEE (reference sequence). This chain's CDR3 is CASSWGRANTEAFF. The DNA of the CDR3 is TGTGCCAGCAGCTGGGGACGGGCGAACACTGAAGCTTTCTTT.

This clonotype was seen ten or more times. The V call is TRBV7-3, the J call TRBJ1-1; 7 bases line up with TRBD1. V trimming: 4 bases; J trimming: 1 base; junction bases outside the gene matches: 12. The CDR3 covers 17 residues. In germline, CDR1 is SGHTA, CDR2 FQGTGA. The chain's CDR3 is CASSSPGQSLGNTEAFF. The CDR3 region has the DNA TGTGCCAGCAGCTCTCCGGGACAGTCGCTGGGGAACACTGAAGCTTTCTTT.

On this clonotype itself: At one boundary the junction diverges from the germline segment, which might be a read error. The V and J genes are TRBV28 and TRBJ1-1; no reliable D call. CDR3 size: 14 residues. Germline V gives CDR1 MDHEN, CDR2 SYDVKM. The CDR3 protein is CGSSFIGFDTEAFF. The CDR3 coding sequence is TGTGGCAGCAGTTTTATAGGGTTTGACACTGAAGCTTTCTTT.

The sample holds many counts of this clonotype. V and J are TRBV5-1 and TRBJ2-4; 7 bases are shared with TRBD1. Trimming at V came to 2 bases and at J to 5 bases, leaving 10 bases not matched to a gene. The CDR3 has 16 residues. Per the germline V gene, CDR1 is SGHRS and CDR2 is YFSETQ. In nucleotides, the CDR3 is TGCGCCAGCAGCTTCGAACTCAGGGGGTTCGAAAACATTCAGTACTTC. Translating it yields CASSFELRGFENIQYF.

There are many counts of this clonotype. The chain has TRBV7-2 and TRBJ2-3; D remains unclear. This CDR3 contains 12 residues. V was shortened by 0 bases and J by 3 bases, with 1 base between the two germline ends. Looked up from germline, CDR1 is SGHTA and CDR2 is FQGNSA. The CDR3 region has the DNA TGTGCCAGCAGCTTAGCGACAGATACGCAGTATTTT. It encodes CASSLATDTQYF.

This clonotype has a count of ten or more. The chain is built from TRBV7-2 and TRBJ2-7, with 9 bases matching TRBD1. With V trimmed by 4 bases and J by 2 bases, 3 bases remained unmatched. This CDR3 spans 14 amino acids. The V gene's germline CDR1 is SGHTA and CDR2 FQGNSA. This CDR3 is CASSSWTGAYEQYF. CDR3 DNA sequence: TGTGCCAGCAGCTCCTGGACAGGGGCCTACGAGCAGTACTTC.

This clonotype was counted ten times or more. The chain combines TRBV10-3 with TRBJ2-2; no clear D. Trimming cost V 2 bases and J 1 base, with 8 bases left between them. Germline lookup yields CDR1 ENHRY and CDR2 SYGVKD. The CDR3 extends over 15 amino acids. CDR3 bases: TGTGCCATCAGTGAGAGGACGAGGAACACCGGGGAGCTGTTTTTT. Translated: CAISERTRNTGELFF.

This clonotype was observed many times. The J gene is TRBJ1-5, the V gene TRBV19; 7 positions agree with TRBD1. This CDR3 spans 16 amino acids. Trimming cost V 6 bases and J 4 bases; bases outside gene matches: 12. CDR1 and CDR2 (germline): LNHDA, SQIVND (reference sequence). The CDR3 sequence is CASRPTGRGTNQPQHF. DNA of the CDR3: TGTGCCAGTAGACCGACAGGGCGGGGAACAAATCAGCCCCAGCATTTT.

V and J are TRBV19 and TRBJ2-7; D remains ambiguous. Deletions cut 4 bases from V and 2 bases from J, with 12 bases between. CDR1 and CDR2 from the germline V gene are LNHDA and SQIVND (reference sequence). The CDR3 has 14 amino acids. The CDR3 spells CASSNQRSAYEQYF. DNA of the CDR3: TGTGCCAGTAGTAACCAACGGTCGGCCTACGAGCAGTACTTC.

This clonotype was counted ten times or more. The rearrangement joins TRBV7-2 to TRBJ2-3; TRBD2 agrees at 12 bases. Germline V gene sequence: CDR1 SGHTA, CDR2 FQGNSA. J gave up 4 bases and V 3 bases, and 5 bases lay outside the gene matches. The CDR3 sequence is 16 residues long. In DNA, the CDR3 is TGTGCCAGCAGCTTCCCTAGCGGGGGGGCCCCAGATACGCAGTATTTT. It specifies CASSFPSGGAPDTQYF.

This clonotype has a count of ten or more. The V gene is TRBV12-3 or TRBV12-4, the J gene TRBJ2-3; D remains unclear. Trimming shortened V by 6 bases and J by 2 bases, and 9 bases separated the two germline ends. CDR3 length: 13 amino acids. CDR3 DNA: TGTGCCAGCAGCGACCCGAACACAGATACGCAGTATTTT. Its protein product is CASSDPNTDTQYF.

At least ten counts were recorded for this clonotype. The V call is TRBV5-6, the J call TRBJ2-2; D gene uncertain. Per germline, CDR1 SGHDT and CDR2 YYEEEE. The CDR3 has 12 amino acids. Trimming took off 4 bases at V and 3 bases at J, with 4 bases between the two ends. The CDR3 loop reads CASSQHTGELFF. The CDR3 DNA follows: TGTGCCAGCAGCCAACACACCGGGGAGCTGTTTTTT.

This clonotype was counted many times. The chain uses TRBV20-1 and TRBJ2-1; possibly TRBD2 for D (6 bases). Looked up from germline, CDR1 is DFQATT and CDR2 is SNEGSKA (reference sequence). V was cut by 3 bases and J by 0 bases, with 15 bases left in between. The CDR3 sequence is 16 residues long. The CDR3 DNA follows: TGCAGTGCTAGCGAGGAGGGAGCTAGCTCCTACAATGAGCAGTTCTTC. Protein sequence: CSASEEGASSYNEQFF.

This clonotype was recorded at least ten times. V and J are TRBV28 and TRBJ2-7, with TRBD1 as a possible D gene (6 bases). Germline CDR1 reads MDHEN; CDR2 reads SYDVKM. The length of the CDR3 is 16 residues. V was trimmed by 3 bases and J by 6 bases, leaving 21 bases between them. CDR3 loop: CASSLPTRQVHGEQYF. The CDR3 DNA reads TGTGCCAGCAGTTTGCCCACCAGACAGGTTCATGGCGAGCAGTACTTC. Together with reference TRBV28 and TRBJ2-7, the CDR3 gives the full variable domain: DVKVTQSSRYLVKRTGEKVFLECVQDMDHENMFWYRQDPGLGLRLIYFSYDVKMKEKGDIPEGYSVSREKKERFSLILESASTNQTSMYLCASSLPTRQVHGEQYFGPGTRLTVT.

This clonotype came up many times. The chain joins TRBV7-9 to TRBJ1-2; D unresolved. The length of the CDR3 is 16 residues. V shed 0 bases and J shed 4 bases, with 15 bases lying between them. CDR1 is SEHNR and CDR2 is FQNEAQ in the germline V gene (reference sequence). The CDR3 spells CASSLALAAAGYGYTF. CDR3 DNA sequence: TGTGCCAGCAGCTTAGCACTGGCGGCAGCAGGCTATGGCTACACCTTC. Full variable domain (rest looked up from reference TRBV7-9 and TRBJ1-2): DTGVSQNPRHKITKRGQNVTFRCDPISEHNRLYWYRQTLGQGPEFLTYFQNEAQLEKSRLLSDRFSAERPKGSFSTLEIQRTEQGDSAMYLCASSLALAAAGYGYTFGSGTRLTVV.

CDR3: CASSYLRDTGELFF. The CDR3 nucleotides read TGTGCCAGCAGTTACCTGAGGGACACCGGGGAGCTGTTTTTT. The chain combines TRBV6-2 or TRBV6-3 with TRBJ2-2; TRBD2 might be the D (5 bases). V was shortened by 2 bases and J by 3 bases, with 7 bases between the two germline ends. CDR1 is MNHEY, CDR2 SVGEGT, per germline. The CDR3 loop spans 14 amino acids.

This clonotype was observed at least ten times. The V gene is TRBV6-2 or TRBV6-3, the J gene TRBJ1-1; 12 bases match TRBD1. CDR1 is MNHEY and CDR2 is SVGEGT in the germline V gene. J gave up 1 base and V 5 bases, and 5 bases lay outside the gene matches. The CDR3 consists of 16 residues. CDR3 amino acids: CASSTRDRGPNTEAFF. For the CDR3, the DNA is TGTGCCAGCAGTACCCGGGACAGGGGGCCGAACACTGAAGCTTTCTTT.

In this sample, this clonotype turned up many times. The chain couples TRBV9 to TRBJ2-1; 8 bases align to TRBD2. This CDR3 is built from 12 residues. Trimming at V came to 7 bases and at J to 14 bases, leaving 11 bases not matched to a gene. In germline, CDR1 is SGDLS, CDR2 YYNGEE. Here the CDR3 reads CASRGAGTREFF. In DNA form, the CDR3 reads TGTGCCAGCCGGGGGGCCGGGACTAGAGAGTTCTTC.